The clone carrying this TCR beta chain was picked up many times. Its antigen remains unidentified. The V and J ends lost 9 bases and 5 bases respectively, with 18 bases between them. Per germline, CDR1 SGHRS and CDR2 YFSETQ. This CDR3 has 13 amino acids. The data were obtained in a study of CD8 T cells in ankylosing spondylitis. Whole-study results and caveats: Reported data indicate significant enrichment of disease-linked clones within matched ankylosing spondylitis synovial fluid. Ankylosing spondylitis blood seemed to carry a telltale TCR beta motif made of eight or nine highly homologous variants.

MiXCR, applied by TCRdb to the 5' RACE reads, yields one record per CDR3 protein. The top ten clones hold about a sixth of a sample with 30,000 to 40,000 distinct CDR3 sequences, approximately 10% of them seen once. Sequenced material: blood, either unsorted or a sorted T cell fraction (not recorded which). The V gene is TRBV5-1, the J gene TRBJ2-7, with D unclear. The sequence came from a male donor with ankylosing spondylitis or in good health (not recorded which). CDR3 in DNA: TGCGCCATGCCGCATCCCCCGGCCCACGAGCAGTACTTC. Residues: CAMPHPPAHEQYF.